Presented here are 25 T cell receptor beta chains from one specimen sequenced in a study of cytomegalovirus exposure and HLA in healthy donors. PCR employed 60 Vbeta and 13 Jbeta primers. Generated by immunoSEQ multiplex PCR, the TCRdb table keeps only in-frame clones and is missing some. Seen here are some 180,000 clones, over 80% observed once, and the top ten hold 1.4%. Sequenced input: PBMCs. These receptors all stem from a girl between 5 and 17 years old in good health and CMV-seropositive.

The CDR3 coding sequence is TGTGCCAGCAGTCTTCTTGACCTCGACAGGGTAAATTCACCCCTCCACTTT. This translates into CASSLLDLDRVNSPLHF. The chain recombines TRBV5-6 with TRBJ1-6, with 7 bases that match TRBD1. The length of the CDR3 is 17 residues. The V segment lost 5 bases and the J segment 7 bases; nucleotides outside the gene matches: 15. Germline V gene sequence: CDR1 SGHDT, CDR2 YYEEEE.

The rearrangement joins TRBV14 to TRBJ2-1; TRBD2 aligns across 7 bases. The CDR3 is 15 amino acids. Germline-derived CDR1 and CDR2 are SGHDN and FVKESK. V shed 2 bases and J 2 bases; nucleotides not matched to a gene: 3. The CDR3 sequence: CASSQFLAAYNEQFF. The CDR3 DNA reads TGTGCCAGCAGCCAATTCCTAGCGGCCTACAATGAGCAGTTCTTC.

This clone was picked up one time. The gene calls are TRBV6-5 and TRBJ1-4; D call uncertain. V shed 2 bases and J shed 6 bases, with 10 bases lying between them. Germline V gene sequence: CDR1 MNHEY, CDR2 SVGAGI. The CDR3 runs to 14 residues. The CDR3 spells CASSYEGSHEKLFF. The CDR3 nucleotides read TGTGCCAGCAGTTACGAAGGGAGTCATGAAAAACTGTTTTTT.

This clone has a single count. This chain links TRBV6-1 with TRBJ1-6, with unresolved D. The CDR3 spans 15 residues. Trimming pared 2 bases from V and 5 bases from J, leaving 10 bases between. CDR1 and CDR2 (germline): MNHNS, SASEGT. The chain's CDR3 is CASSELTVDNSPLHF. CDR3 coding DNA: TGTGCCAGCAGTGAATTAACGGTAGATAATTCACCCCTCCACTTT.

The V gene is TRBV10-3, the J gene TRBJ1-4; TRBD1 might be the D (6 bases). There are 15 residues in the CDR3. Germline CDR1 is ENHRY and CDR2 is SYGVKD. Trimming left V 1 base short and J 5 bases short, with 11 bases between. CDR3 nucleotide sequence: TGTGCCATCAGTGAGTTGGCCAGGGGAAATGAAAAACTGTTTTTT. Amino acids: CAISELARGNEKLFF.

The chain employs TRBV27 and TRBJ1-1; 7 positions agree with TRBD1. The trim removed 2 bases at V and 0 bases at J, leaving 3 bases unmatched. Germline V gene lookup returns CDR1 MNHEY and CDR2 SMNVEV (reference sequence). This CDR3 comprises 15 residues. This CDR3 is CASSLGTALNTEAFF. The CDR3 bases are TGTGCCAGCAGTTTAGGGACAGCCTTGAACACTGAAGCTTTCTTT.

The genes are TRBV7-2 and TRBJ2-7; D is ambiguous. CDR1 SGHTA and CDR2 FQGNSA come from the germline V gene. Trimming pared 4 bases from V and 4 bases from J, leaving 11 bases between. CDR3 length equals 13 residues. CDR3 amino acids: CASSSWASYEQYF. The CDR3 coding sequence is TGTGCCAGCAGCTCCTGGGCTTCTTACGAGCAGTACTTC. The complete variable domain, with remaining parts taken from reference TRBV7-2 and TRBJ2-7, reads GAGVSQSPSNKVTEKGKDVELRCDPISGHTALYWYRQSLGQGLEFLIYFQGNSAPDKSGLPSDRFSAERTGGSVSTLTIQRTQQEDSAVYLCASSSWASYEQYFGPGTRLTVT.

This chain uses TRBV5-1 with TRBJ2-7; 12 positions match TRBD1. CDR1 SGHRS and CDR2 YFSETQ come from the germline V gene. The length of the CDR3 is 16 residues. V gave up 0 bases and J gave up 2 bases; unmatched junction bases: 3. CDR3 residues: CASSLGGTGGTYEQYF. DNA for the CDR3: TGCGCCAGCAGCTTGGGGGGGACAGGGGGCACCTACGAGCAGTACTTC.

The genes are TRBV6-1 and TRBJ2-1; D unresolved. Between the trimmed V and J ends, which lost 8 bases and 0 bases, there was a span of 8 bases. This CDR3 is 13 amino acids long. Germline CDR1 is MNHNS and CDR2 is SASEGT. CDR3: CASSTRSYNEQFF. CDR3 DNA: TGTGCCAGCTCGACACGCTCCTACAATGAGCAGTTCTTC.

The V gene is TRBV7-9, the J gene TRBJ2-2; 9 nucleotides match TRBD1. Germline CDR1 and CDR2: SEHNR and FQNEAQ (reference sequence). The CDR3 runs 16 residues. V was pared by 5 bases and J by 6 bases, with 10 bases of the junction left unmatched. For the CDR3, the DNA is TGTGCCAGCAGCGGGGCCGGGACAGGGTTCGCCGGGGAGCTGTTTTTT. Amino acids: CASSGAGTGFAGELFF.

J is TRBJ1-2 and V is TRBV19; 7 nucleotides agree with TRBD1. Germline CDR1 LNHDA, CDR2 SQIVND (reference sequence). V lost 3 bases to trimming and J lost 4 bases; unmatched junction nucleotides: 8. The CDR3 is 15 residues long. CDR3 sequence (DNA): TGTGCCAGTAGTATCCAGGTCTGGGACAGCTATGGCTACACCTTC. This encodes CASSIQVWDSYGYTF.

The V and J genes are TRBV9 and TRBJ2-5, with D possibly TRBD2 on 7 matching bases. V was pared by 0 bases and J by 4 bases, with 10 bases between. The CDR3 extends over 14 amino acids. Germline-derived CDR1 and CDR2 are SGDLS and YYNGEE. DNA of the CDR3: TGTGCCAGCAGCGTAGAGGGGGGGGGAGAGACCCAGTACTTC. It yields the protein CASSVEGGGETQYF.

This chain uses TRBV9 with TRBJ1-4; a weak D match, TRBD1 (6 bases). Trimming removed 4 bases at V and 0 bases at J, with 16 bases between. The germline CDR1 and CDR2 sequences are SGDLS and YYNGEE. The CDR3 contains 17 residues. The CDR3, as DNA: TGTGCCAGCAGCCCCCAGGGGAGAGGGACAACTAATGAAAAACTGTTTTTT. This translates into CASSPQGRGTTNEKLFF.

V gene TRBV14 combines with J gene TRBJ2-1; D perhaps matches TRBD2 (5 bases). CDR3 length: 15 residues. Between the trimmed V and J ends, which lost 3 bases and 5 bases, there was a span of 14 bases. Germline V gene sequence: CDR1 SGHDN, CDR2 FVKESK. The CDR3 sequence is CASSHAPAGHNEQFF. The DNA of the CDR3 is TGTGCCAGCAGCCATGCCCCCGCGGGTCACAATGAGCAGTTCTTC. Full variable domain (outside the CDR3, taken from reference TRBV14 and TRBJ2-1): EAGVTQFPSHSVIEKGQTVTLRCDPISGHDNLYWYRRVMGKEIKFLLHFVKESKQDESGMPNNRFLAERTGGTYSTLKVQPAELEDSGVYFCASSHAPAGHNEQFFGPGTRLTVL.

The rearrangement links TRBV29-1 to TRBJ2-1; 7 bases are a match to TRBD1. With 0 bases clipped from V and 6 bases from J, the junction kept 11 bases outside the gene matches. The CDR3 covers 16 residues. Per the germline V gene, CDR1 is SQVTM and CDR2 is ANQGSEA. The CDR3 reads CSVEDFQTGYVNEQFF. The CDR3, as DNA: TGCAGCGTTGAAGATTTTCAGACAGGGTATGTCAATGAGCAGTTCTTC.

The chain has TRBV27 and TRBJ1-2; no definite D call. The CDR3 covers 14 residues. Trimming left V 5 bases short and J 4 bases short, with 14 bases between. The germline gives CDR1 MNHEY, CDR2 SMNVEV (reference sequence). CDR3 residues: CASSGKVAGYGYTF. The CDR3 region has the DNA TGTGCCAGCAGTGGCAAGGTGGCGGGCTATGGCTACACCTTC.

The chain couples TRBV7-2 to TRBJ1-1, with 11 nucleotides matching TRBD1. Germline loops: CDR1 SGHTA, CDR2 FQGNSA. The CDR3 runs 14 residues. The V segment lost 3 bases and the J segment 4 bases; nucleotides outside the gene matches: 1. The CDR3 DNA follows: TGTGCCAGCAGCTTTGGGACAGGGGGCACTGAAGCTTTCTTT. This codes for CASSFGTGGTEAFF.

V and J are TRBV6-5 and TRBJ2-5, with D perhaps TRBD1 (6 bases). CDR1 is MNHEY, CDR2 SVGAGI, per germline. There are 12 residues in the CDR3. V was clipped by 6 bases and J by 5 bases, with 10 bases between them. As DNA, the CDR3 is TGTGCCAGCAGGGGTCAGGGGGAGACCCAGTACTTC. Its protein is CASRGQGETQYF.

J is TRBJ1-5 and V is TRBV19, with D perhaps matching TRBD1 (5 bases). The germline V and J ends were trimmed by 7 bases and 1 base, with 11 bases remaining between them. The V gene's germline CDR1 is LNHDA and CDR2 SQIVND (reference sequence). The CDR3 is made up of 14 amino acids. CDR3 bases: TGTGCCAGTACAGGGTCGACAAGCAATCAGCCCCAGCATTTT. This codes for CASTGSTSNQPQHF.

The V call is TRBV5-4, the J call TRBJ2-2; 10 positions match TRBD2. The CDR3 has 16 amino acids. Looked up from germline, CDR1 is SGHNT and CDR2 is YYREEE (reference sequence). Unmatched junction bases numbered 7, after V lost 2 bases and J lost 6 bases. The CDR3 nucleotides read TGTGCCAGCAGCTTAGCGGGAGGGAGGTTTTCCGGGGAGCTGTTTTTT. Encoded protein: CASSLAGGRFSGELFF.

This chain connects TRBV7-9 to TRBJ2-5, with 7 nucleotides matching TRBD2. This CDR3 spans 16 amino acids. Germline CDR1 and CDR2: SEHNR and FQNEAQ (reference sequence). V shed 7 bases and J 2 bases; nucleotides not matched to a gene: 13. CDR3 sequence (DNA): TGTGCCAGCATGAGGGGAGGGGTCCTCTCTCAAGAGACCCAGTACTTC. Protein sequence: CASMRGGVLSQETQYF.

CDR3 nucleotide sequence: TGTGCCAGCAGGCTGGGGACAGGGGGCGGAAGCTATGGCTACACCTTC. Protein product: CASRLGTGGGSYGYTF. This chain connects TRBV27 to TRBJ1-2; 12 bases agree with TRBD1. CDR1 is MNHEY and CDR2 is SMNVEV in the germline V gene (reference sequence). The CDR3 is 16 amino acids. V lost 6 bases, J lost 4 bases, and 9 bases stayed unmatched.

The chain carries TRBV19 and TRBJ1-1; 12 positions match TRBD1. The CDR3 runs to 14 residues. V shed 10 bases and J 7 bases; nucleotides not matched to a gene: 10. Germline V gene lookup returns CDR1 LNHDA and CDR2 SQIVND (reference sequence). The CDR3 protein is CATERGQGAGEAFF. CDR3 coding DNA: TGTGCCACCGAGAGGGGACAGGGGGCCGGTGAAGCTTTCTTT.

The chain joins TRBV7-9 to TRBJ2-2; tentative D call: TRBD2 (6 bases). V dropped 0 bases and J dropped 10 bases, with 15 bases sitting between them. Germline CDR1 and CDR2: SEHNR and FQNEAQ (reference sequence). The CDR3 is 15 residues long. The CDR3 loop is CASSLALGLHPELFF. CDR3 nucleotide sequence: TGTGCCAGCAGCTTAGCGCTGGGACTCCATCCGGAGCTGTTTTTT.

This clone occurred a few times. V and J are TRBV2 and TRBJ1-1; D is uncertain. V dropped 6 bases and J dropped 0 bases, with 11 bases sitting between them. The length of the CDR3 is 14 residues. The germline V gene has CDR1 SNHLY and CDR2 FYNNEI. This CDR3 reads CASSPVVLNTEAFF. In DNA, the CDR3 is TGTGCCAGCAGCCCGGTAGTCTTGAACACTGAAGCTTTCTTT.